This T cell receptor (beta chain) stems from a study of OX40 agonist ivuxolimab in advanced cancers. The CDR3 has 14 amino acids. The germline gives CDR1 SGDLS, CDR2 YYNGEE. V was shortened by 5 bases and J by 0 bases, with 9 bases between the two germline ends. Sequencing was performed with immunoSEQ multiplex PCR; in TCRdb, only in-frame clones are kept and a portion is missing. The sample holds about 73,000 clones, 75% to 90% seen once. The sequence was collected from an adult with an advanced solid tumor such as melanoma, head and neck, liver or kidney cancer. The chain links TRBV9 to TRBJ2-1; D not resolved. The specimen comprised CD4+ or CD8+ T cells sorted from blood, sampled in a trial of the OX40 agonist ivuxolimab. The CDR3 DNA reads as TGTGCCAGCAGAAGAACTGACTCCTACAATGAGCAGTTCTTC. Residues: CASRRTDSYNEQFF.